The present T cell receptor (beta chain) was sequenced within a study of T cell responses to AZD1222 COVID-19 vaccine. Study observations and caveats: Samples come after the peak T cell response, not at day 14.

Comments on this clone: The antigen is unknown.

Profiling relied on immunoSEQ multiplex PCR, and the TCRdb table lists in-frame clones only, not all of them. The table has about 130,000 clones, roughly 90% seen once. CDR1 is MDHEN and CDR2 is SYDVKM in the germline V gene. V was cut by 6 bases and J by 7 bases, with 12 bases left in between. The CDR3 sequence is 12 residues long. The sequence was obtained from an adult in good health. This sequence joins TRBV28 and TRBJ2-5; D possibly corresponds to TRBD1 (6 bases). The sequencing here drew on peripheral blood, taken on day 0 of AZD1222 vaccination. The CDR3 DNA sequence: TGTGCCAGCAGACAGGGCCCCCGGACCCAGTACTTC. Translating it yields CASRQGPRTQYF.